This TCR beta chain was identified in a study of early T cells in non-severe SARS-CoV-2 infection. Germline V lookup: CDR1 SGHNT, CDR2 YYREEE (reference sequence). There are 14 residues in the CDR3. V was cut by 0 bases and J by 3 bases, with 8 bases left in between. Unique molecular identifiers were added to individual cDNA molecules. Via MiXCR, TCRdb re-called the 5' RACE reads, giving one row per CDR3 protein. This repertoire shows roughly 92,000 distinct CDR3 sequences, roughly 12% found once; its top ten account for 4.4%. This material consisted of whole blood, taken at baseline. This chain uses TRBV5-4 with TRBJ2-3; D tentatively reads TRBD1 or TRBD2 (5 bases each). The TCR comes from an adult who was a healthcare worker with PCR-confirmed SARS-CoV-2 infection or an uninfected control (not recorded which). The CDR3 protein is CASSLAGATDTQYF. The CDR3 bases are TGTGCCAGCAGCTTGGCCGGGGCAACAGATACGCAGTATTTT. The whole variable domain, remainder taken from reference TRBV5-4 and TRBJ2-3, is ETGVTQSPTHLIKTRGQQVTLRCSSQSGHNTVSWYQQALGQGPQFIFQYYREEENGRGNFPPRFSGLQFPNYSSELNVNALELDDSALYLCASSLAGATDTQYFGPGTRLTVL.